A single sample gave rise to the 22 T cell receptor beta chains below, sequenced in a study of blood T cell repertoires in COVID-19. Some clones are missing from TCRdb's copy, which holds only in-frame ones; the method was immunoSEQ multiplex PCR. The data show hundreds of thousands of clones, roughly 86% seen once. Sequencing input: PBMCs or T cells enriched from blood (not recorded which). The receptor source for this set is a woman younger than 45 who had recovered from COVID-19.

The chain carries TRBV4-3 and TRBJ2-7, with D uncertain. Trimming left V 2 bases short and J 3 bases short, with 11 bases between. The germline gives CDR1 LGHNA, CDR2 YSLEER. The CDR3 consists of 14 residues. The CDR3 reads CASSQYGPGYEQYF. DNA of the CDR3: TGCGCCAGCAGCCAATATGGTCCGGGCTACGAGCAGTACTTC.

The chain couples TRBV28 to TRBJ1-1; D remains ambiguous. The CDR3 totals 14 residues. The V gene's germline CDR1 is MDHEN and CDR2 SYDVKM. Trimming cost V 10 bases and J 0 bases, with 15 bases left between them. CDR3 in DNA: TGTGCCACCCCTCAGGCAAGGCTGAACACTGAAGCTTTCTTT. This codes for CATPQARLNTEAFF.

The chain employs TRBV19 and TRBJ2-7, with 7 bases aligning to TRBD1. This CDR3 contains 15 residues. Germline trimming cut 1 base from V and 0 bases from J; bases unmatched to any gene: 3. Germline CDR1 reads LNHDA; CDR2 reads SQIVND (reference sequence). The CDR3 spells CASSIGRTGSYEQYF. DNA for the CDR3: TGTGCCAGTAGTATAGGTCGGACAGGCTCCTACGAGCAGTACTTC.

This clone appeared a single time. CDR3 DNA sequence: TGTGCCAGCAGTCGTCAGGGAAATCAGCCCCAGCATTTT. This sequence encodes CASSRQGNQPQHF. V gene TRBV3-1 (or the pseudogene TRBV3-2) combines with J gene TRBJ1-5; D is perhaps TRBD1 (5 bases). Per germline, CDR1 LGHDT and CDR2 YNNKEL (reference sequence). The CDR3 runs 13 residues. Trimming removed 6 bases from V and 4 bases from J, with 10 bases in between.

To note about this clone: Different DNA sequences within this sample yield the same CDR3. J is TRBJ2-3 and V is TRBV3-1 (or the pseudogene TRBV3-2), with TRBD2 identical over 8 bases. There are 15 residues in the CDR3. V lost 3 bases, J lost 1 base, and 3 bases stayed unmatched. Germline V gene data show CDR1 as LGHDT and CDR2 as YNNKEL (reference sequence). The CDR3 region is CASSQLAGGTDTQYF. The CDR3 region has the DNA TGTGCCAGCAGCCAGCTAGCGGGTGGCACAGATACGCAGTATTTT.

The chain has TRBV4-3 and TRBJ2-5, with D possibly TRBD2 on 6 matching bases. Looked up from germline, CDR1 is LGHNA and CDR2 is YSLEER. The CDR3 contains 16 residues. Trimming stripped 0 bases from V and 1 base from J, with 12 bases between. The CDR3 coding sequence is TGCGCCAGCAGCCAAGATTTATGGGACTCCCAAGAGACCCAGTACTTC. Translation gives CASSQDLWDSQETQYF.

The chain recombines TRBV19 with TRBJ1-1, with a possible D match to TRBD1 (5 bases). Trimming cost V 3 bases and J 7 bases, with 9 bases left between them. The CDR3 length is 12 residues. Germline CDR1 LNHDA, CDR2 SQIVND (reference sequence). CDR3 region: CASSIRGNEAFF. CDR3 in DNA: TGTGCCAGTAGTATTAGGGGAAATGAAGCTTTCTTT.

The chain joins TRBV27 to TRBJ1-5; TRBD1 aligns across 11 bases. In germline, CDR1 is MNHEY, CDR2 SMNVEV (reference sequence). The CDR3 runs 13 residues. The V gene end was trimmed by 8 bases and the J gene end by 6 bases; junction bases not matched to a gene: 3. For the CDR3, the DNA is TGTGCCAGCGGACAGGGGGCGGGTCAGCCCCAGCATTTT. This sequence encodes CASGQGAGQPQHF.

This sequence joins TRBV11-3 and TRBJ2-3, with a tentative D call TRBD2 (5 bases). This CDR3 is 16 amino acids long. V was clipped by 5 bases and J by 3 bases, with 18 bases between them. Germline V CDR1 and CDR2: SGHNT, YENEEA. The CDR3 nucleotides read TGTGCCAGCAGCCGAGGGCTAGCACTAAGAACAGATACGCAGTATTTT. Its translation is CASSRGLALRTDTQYF. The full variable domain, rest sourced from reference TRBV11-3 and TRBJ2-3, is EAGVVQSPRYKIIEKKQPVAFWCNPISGHNTLYWYLQNLGQGPELLIRYENEEAVDDSQLPKDRFSAERLKGVDSTLKIQPAELGDSAVYLCASSRGLALRTDTQYFGPGTRLTVL.

Only one count was recorded for this clone. J is TRBJ2-3 and V is TRBV19, with TRBD2 matching 14 bases. The CDR3 has 16 amino acids. Trimming removed 8 bases from V and 4 bases from J; junction bases left unmatched: 8. Germline CDR1 LNHDA, CDR2 SQIVND (reference sequence). This CDR3 is CASLGLAGGGPDTQYF. CDR3 DNA: TGTGCCAGTCTCGGACTAGCGGGAGGAGGCCCAGATACGCAGTATTTT.

The V call is TRBV7-2, the J call TRBJ1-1, with D unresolved. Germline CDR1 reads SGHTA; CDR2 reads FQGNSA. This CDR3 is 14 amino acids long. The V end lost 5 bases, the J end lost 1 base, and 11 bases lay between the germline ends. In DNA form, the CDR3 reads TGTGCCAGCAGCACCCGACGGGGGAACACTGAAGCTTTCTTT. Encoded protein: CASSTRRGNTEAFF.

This clone appeared a few times. V is TRBV20-1 and J is TRBJ2-7; D uncertain. The CDR3 loop spans 11 amino acids. CDR1 and CDR2 (germline): DFQATT, SNEGSKA (reference sequence). Trimming stripped 0 bases from V and 7 bases from J, with 7 bases between. The CDR3 sequence: CSARDRVEQYF. In DNA form, the CDR3 reads TGCAGTGCTAGAGATCGGGTTGAGCAGTACTTC.

The chain links TRBV27 to TRBJ1-5; D not certain. The CDR3 spans 14 residues. CDR1 is MNHEY and CDR2 is SMNVEV in the germline V gene (reference sequence). V lost 0 bases and J lost 5, with 8 bases in between. Here the CDR3 reads CASSLSDGDQPQHF. The CDR3 DNA sequence: TGTGCCAGCAGTTTATCCGACGGAGATCAGCCCCAGCATTTT.

This clone turned up a few times. This rearrangement joins TRBV7-9 to TRBJ1-4; D is perhaps TRBD1 (5 bases). This CDR3 region has 14 residues. Trimming left V 5 bases short and J 8 bases short, with 15 bases between. Germline assignment: CDR1 SEHNR and CDR2 FQNEAQ (reference sequence). The CDR3 is CASSGTGVGEKLFF. The DNA of the CDR3 is TGTGCCAGCAGCGGGACTGGGGTTGGGGAAAAACTGTTTTTT.

V and J are TRBV6-5 and TRBJ1-1; 7 bases line up with TRBD1. Trimming at V came to 5 bases and at J to 7 bases, leaving 1 base not matched to a gene. Germline V gene lookup returns CDR1 MNHEY and CDR2 SVGAGI. This CDR3 comprises 11 residues. The CDR3: CASSQGGEAFF. DNA of the CDR3: TGTGCCAGCAGTCAGGGGGGTGAAGCTTTCTTT.

The chain combines TRBV30 with TRBJ2-7, with TRBD1 matching 7 bases. The germline CDR1 and CDR2 sequences are GTSNPN and SVGIG (reference sequence). This CDR3 region has 14 residues. V shed 0 bases, J shed 5 bases, and the junction held 7 bases outside the gene matches. The CDR3 is CAWSVTGVIHEQYF. The CDR3 DNA reads as TGTGCCTGGAGTGTAACAGGGGTTATCCACGAGCAGTACTTC. Full variable domain (rest looked up from reference TRBV30 and TRBJ2-7): SQTIHQWPATLVQPVGSPLSLECTVEGTSNPNLYWYRQAAGRGLQLLFYSVGIGQISSEVPQNLSASRPQDRQFILSSKKLLLSDSGFYLCAWSVTGVIHEQYFGPGTRLTVT.

This sequence joins TRBV6-2 or TRBV6-3 and TRBJ2-7, with D unclear. The V and J ends lost 0 bases and 0 bases respectively, with 9 bases between them. CDR3 size: 15 residues. Germline loops: CDR1 MNHEY, CDR2 SVGEGT. The CDR3 sequence: CASSYSIASSYEQYF. In DNA, the CDR3 is TGTGCCAGCAGTTACTCCATTGCGTCCTCCTACGAGCAGTACTTC.

This sequence joins TRBV4-2 and TRBJ2-1; 7 bases match TRBD2. Germline V gene lookup returns CDR1 LGHNA and CDR2 YNFKEQ. After removal of 4 bases from V and 0 bases from J, the junction contained 9 bases not matched to a gene. The CDR3 is 17 amino acids. CDR3 coding DNA: TGTGCCAGCAGCCCCCGGTTACTAGCGAACTCCTACAATGAGCAGTTCTTC. Its translation is CASSPRLLANSYNEQFF.

V usage is TRBV28 and J usage is TRBJ2-5; 7 bases map to TRBD1. CDR1 is MDHEN and CDR2 is SYDVKM in the germline V gene. V shed 5 bases, J shed 2 bases, and the junction held 8 bases outside the gene matches. The CDR3 is 15 residues long. Here the CDR3 DNA reads TGTGCCAGCAGTCACATGGGGACAGCTCAAGAGACCCAGTACTTC. Its protein product is CASSHMGTAQETQYF. The whole variable domain, filled in from reference TRBV28 and TRBJ2-5, reads DVKVTQSSRYLVKRTGEKVFLECVQDMDHENMFWYRQDPGLGLRLIYFSYDVKMKEKGDIPEGYSVSREKKERFSLILESASTNQTSMYLCASSHMGTAQETQYFGPGTRLLVL.

This clone was seen only once. This chain links TRBV6-2 or TRBV6-3 with TRBJ1-1; 7 nucleotides agree with TRBD1. Germline loops: CDR1 MNHEY, CDR2 SVGEGT. The CDR3 runs to 17 residues. Unmatched junction bases numbered 12, after V lost 2 bases and J lost 3 bases. The CDR3 DNA follows: TGTGCCAGCAGTTACCCCAAAAAGACCGACAGGGACACTGAAGCTTTCTTT. The encoded protein is CASSYPKKTDRDTEAFF.

This chain connects TRBV6-5 to TRBJ1-2; TRBD1 is a possible D gene (6 bases). From germline, CDR1 is MNHEY and CDR2 SVGAGI. V lost 7 bases and J 5 bases, leaving 11 bases between the germline ends. The CDR3 is 12 amino acids. CDR3 bases: TGTGCCAGCACCCCTACAGGGTATGGCTACACCTTC. The encoded protein is CASTPTGYGYTF.

This clone came up a few times. The gene calls are TRBV5-1 and TRBJ1-2; a possible D gene is TRBD1 (5 bases). This CDR3 contains 16 residues. Trimming stripped 4 bases from V and 1 base from J, with 17 bases between. Germline values: CDR1 SGHRS, CDR2 YFSETQ. For the CDR3, the DNA is TGCGCCAGCAGCCCCCCGGGGGAAGGGTTTAACTATGGCTACACCTTC. Its protein is CASSPPGEGFNYGYTF.